The count of the clone carrying this TCR beta chain is one. This entry belongs to a study of T cell changes during pregnancy in multiple sclerosis. The CDR3 is 15 amino acids. The ends lost 2 bases at V and 5 bases at J; junction bases unmatched: 10. CDR1 is SGDLS and CDR2 is YYNGEE in the germline V gene. Assay: immunoSEQ multiplex PCR; the TCRdb copy retains only in-frame clones and omits some. The sample lists fewer than 45,000 clones; 88% were seen once. This chain joins TRBV9 and TRBJ2-7; TRBD2 matches 7 bases. The receptor comes from a female donor with multiple sclerosis, enrolled in a pregnancy study. The source was CD8+ T cells from peripheral blood mononuclear cells, collected in the third trimester of pregnancy. This chain's CDR3 is CASSVGGGGANEQYF. As DNA, the CDR3 is TGTGCCAGCAGCGTGGGGGGGGGAGGGGCCAACGAGCAGTACTTC.